Listed below are T cell receptor beta chains from one sample, sequenced in a study of tumor-infiltrating lymphocytes in primary liver carcinoma. From the multiplex PCR reads, TCRdb called clonotypes with MiXCR, one entry per CDR3 protein. Of hundreds of thousands of distinct CDR3 sequences in the sample, 50% to 75% were seen once. The sample comprised peripheral blood. The receptor source for this set is a woman in her twenties or thirties with primary liver carcinoma and hepatitis B virus infection. Both conserved end residues are part of each CDR3. Each record gives: D gene, CDR3 length, clone size, J gene, V gene, CDR3 DNA, CDR3 protein. The D gene is left open where the match is weak. Expanded clones are given a class, and other clones once, few, many or no size at all.

>.|13|.|TRBJ1-1|TRBV12-3/TRBV12-4
TGTGCCTGCAGTTTCCGCTTGAACACCGAAGCTTTCTTT
CACSFRLNTEAFF
>.|14|few|TRBJ2-4|TRBV6-1
TGTGCCAGCAGTGAAGCGCTCTCCAGGGGCATTCAGTACTTC
CASSEALSRGIQYF
>.|13|.|TRBJ1-2|TRBV15
TGTGCCACCAGCAGAGAACTAGGGAGTGGCTACACCTTC
CATSRELGSGYTF
>TRBD2|17|.|TRBJ2-3|TRBV11-2
TGTGCCAATAGCTACGGGACTAGCGGGATTGGCACAGATACGCAGTATTTT
CANSYGTSGIGTDTQYF
>.|13|.|TRBJ1-1|TRBV5-1
TGCGCCAGCAGCCAACAGGGAAACACTGAAGCTTTCTTT
CASSQQGNTEAFF
>.|15|few|TRBJ2-1|TRBV12-3/TRBV12-4
TGTGCCAGCAGTCAAGGACAGCTCTCCTACAATGAGCAGTTCTTC
CASSQGQLSYNEQFF
>TRBD2|14|many|TRBJ2-5|TRBV7-8
TGTGCCAGCAGCTTATTAGCGGGAGCAGAGACCCAGTACTTC
CASSLLAGAETQYF
>TRBD1|15|.|TRBJ2-5|TRBV10-3
TGTGCCATCAGTGCCGGACAGGGGGCATCGGAGACCCAGTACTTC
CAISAGQGASETQYF
>.|16|many|TRBJ1-3|TRBV6-5
TGTGCCAGCAGTTATGGGCAGCCCATCTCTGGAAACACCATATATTTT
CASSYGQPISGNTIYF
>TRBD2|16|.|TRBJ2-2|TRBV29-1
TGCAGCGTTGGTAAACTAGCGGGAGGAGGAACCTGGGAGCTGTTTTTT
CSVGKLAGGGTWELFF
>TRBD2|17|.|TRBJ2-5|TRBV12-3/TRBV12-4
TGTGCCAGCAGTTTTGGGGCCGGCGGACTAGCGGAAGAGACCCAGTACTTC
CASSFGAGGLAEETQYF
>.|14|.|TRBJ2-3|TRBV6-5
TGTGCCAGCAGTTATACAGTTAGCACAGATACGCAGTATTTT
CASSYTVSTDTQYF
>.|16|many|TRBJ2-1|TRBV4-3
TGCGCCAGCAGCCGCGTTTTATATTCGGGAGATGGTGAGCAGTTCTTC
CASSRVLYSGDGEQFF
>.|13|many|TRBJ2-7|TRBV4-2
TGTGCCAGCAGCCAAGATTGGCCTCGAGAGCAGTACTTC
CASSQDWPREQYF